The rows below give T cell receptor beta chains drawn from one sample of a study of T-cell memory formation after mild COVID-19. Using its own MiXCR run on the 5' RACE reads, TCRdb lists one record per CDR3 protein. The sample lists around 510,000 distinct CDR3 sequences; about a fifth were seen once. Source material: PBMCs or a T cell subset sorted from them (not recorded which). These receptors were taken from an adult woman who had mild COVID-19 (a few samples of this study predate the infection). Cell type and time point are not known. Each CDR3 is given with its conserved first and last residue. A D gene is named only where the DNA matches it firmly. Part of the rows lack a size; the others show once, few, many or a class for expanded clones.

J gene	clone size	D gene	V gene	CDR3 DNA	CDR3 protein
TRBJ2-1	-	-	TRBV12-3/TRBV12-4	TGTGCCAGCATAACGACCCAGAGGGGTGAGCAGTTCTTC	CASITTQRGEQFF
TRBJ2-1	few	-	TRBV20-1	TGCAGTGCTCGAGTGGGGGAAATCTCCTACAATGAGCAGTTCTTC	CSARVGEISYNEQFF
TRBJ2-2	-	-	TRBV7-8	TGTGCCAGCAGCTTGCGGGGCCAGCCCACCGGGGAGCTGTTTTTT	CASSLRGQPTGELFF
TRBJ2-3	few	-	TRBV6-2/TRBV6-3	TGTGCCAGCAGTAATTTCCTAGGGGTTAAAGATACGCAGTATTTT	CASSNFLGVKDTQYF
TRBJ1-4	many	TRBD1	TRBV7-8	TGTGCCAGCAGTTCCGACAGGGTCCCCGAAAAACTGTTTTTT	CASSSDRVPEKLFF
TRBJ1-1	-	TRBD1	TRBV29-1	TGCAGCGGGATGGACAGGGGGCAGGCTGAAGCTTTCTTT	CSGMDRGQAEAFF
TRBJ2-1	-	TRBD2	TRBV9	TGTGCCAGCAGCGAGGGCGGAGGGCTAGCGGGAGTTCTTAATGAGCAGTTCTTC	CASSEGGGLAGVLNEQFF
TRBJ1-4	few	-	TRBV19	TGTGCCAGTAGCACGGGGGTTGAAAAACTGTTTTTT	CASSTGVEKLFF
TRBJ2-5	few	TRBD2	TRBV29-1	TGCAGCGCCGAAACTAGCGGGAGGGAGACCCAGTACTTC	CSAETSGRETQYF
TRBJ2-3	few	-	TRBV10-3	TGTGCCATCAGTGAGTCAGGAGACCGCACAGATACGCAGTATTTT	CAISESGDRTDTQYF
TRBJ2-3	few	-	TRBV7-9	TGTGCCAGCAGCTTAGCGGTGGTCGGAGAGCTACCCACAGATACGCAGTATTTT	CASSLAVVGELPTDTQYF
TRBJ2-1	few	TRBD2	TRBV7-2	TGTGCCAGCAGCTTAGACCTCGGGACTAGCGGGAGGGCGAATGAGCAGTTCTTC	CASSLDLGTSGRANEQFF
TRBJ1-5	-	TRBD1	TRBV30	TGTGCCTGGGACAGGGGATATAGCAATCAGCCCCAGCATTTT	CAWDRGYSNQPQHF
TRBJ1-5	-	-	TRBV5-1	TGCGCCAGCAGCCCCACAACGGGGGTGGAGGGGCCCCAGCATTTT	CASSPTTGVEGPQHF
TRBJ2-5	-	-	TRBV7-9	TGTGCCAGCAGCTTAGGGGTACCGGTGGAGACCCAGTACTTC	CASSLGVPVETQYF
TRBJ2-7	few	-	TRBV24-1	TGTGCCACCAGTGCGGACGGCTACGAGCAGTACTTC	CATSADGYEQYF
TRBJ2-5	many	TRBD2	TRBV9	TGTGCCAGCAGCGTCGGGACTACCTTGGAGACCCAGTACTTC	CASSVGTTLETQYF
TRBJ1-5	-	TRBD1	TRBV9	TGTGCCAGCAGCGGACAGGGACGCAATCAGCCCCAGCATTTT	CASSGQGRNQPQHF
TRBJ2-5	few	-	TRBV7-7	TGTGCTAGCAGCTGGGCTCCGGTCAGCCAAGAGACCCAGTACTTC	CASSWAPVSQETQYF
TRBJ1-2	-	-	TRBV6-1	TGTGCCAGCAGTGAAGTACTATCGTCCTATGGCTACACCTTC	CASSEVLSSYGYTF